This TCR beta chain came from a study of T cell changes during pregnancy in multiple sclerosis. This clone occurred a few times. The CDR3 has 14 residues. Germline CDR1 and CDR2: SGDLS and YYNGEE. V trimming: 6 bases; J trimming: 0 bases; junction bases outside the gene matches: 3. Assay: immunoSEQ multiplex PCR; the TCRdb copy retains only in-frame clones and omits some. The sample carries about 20,000 clones, approximately 86% recorded once. The chain has TRBV9 and TRBJ2-3; 8 bases map to TRBD2. This sequence originates from a female donor in good health, enrolled as a control in a pregnancy study. This material consisted of CD8+ T cells from peripheral blood mononuclear cells, taken after pregnancy. CDR3 residues: CASKSGSSTDTQYF. The CDR3 nucleotides are TGTGCCAGCAAGAGCGGGAGCAGCACAGATACGCAGTATTTT.